The 26 T cell receptor beta chains presented below share a single source sample, sequenced in a study of OX40 agonist ivuxolimab in advanced cancers. Profiled with immunoSEQ multiplex PCR; TCRdb holds only in-frame clones, not every one. The data contain around 35,000 clones, around 90% of them singletons. The input for sequencing was CD4+ or CD8+ T cells sorted from blood, taken in a trial of the OX40 agonist ivuxolimab. All receptors come from an adult with an advanced solid tumor such as melanoma, head and neck, liver or kidney cancer.

The genes are TRBV6-1 and TRBJ1-5; D is uncertain. CDR3 size: 16 residues. Between the trimmed V and J ends, which lost 4 bases and 3 bases, there was a span of 16 bases. The germline CDR1 and CDR2 sequences are MNHNS and SASEGT. CDR3 bases: TGTGCCAGCAGTGTCAGCCTGACCTCTTCCAATCAGCCCCAGCATTTT. It codes for CASSVSLTSSNQPQHF.

This clone was seen only a few times. The gene calls are TRBV2 and TRBJ1-1; no clear D gene. Germline V gene sequence: CDR1 SNHLY, CDR2 FYNNEI. The CDR3 runs to 13 residues. The V gene lost 3 bases and the J gene lost 4 bases, with 9 bases spanning the gap. The CDR3 here is CASSEEMGTEAFF. CDR3 DNA sequence: TGTGCCAGCAGTGAGGAGATGGGCACTGAAGCTTTCTTT.

The CDR3 reads CASRGSGSASDTQYF. The CDR3 nucleotides are TGTGCCAGCCGGGGGAGCGGGAGTGCATCAGATACGCAGTATTTT. V usage is TRBV6-5 and J usage is TRBJ2-3; TRBD2 aligns across 8 bases. Germline values: CDR1 MNHEY, CDR2 SVGAGI. With V trimmed by 8 bases and J by 4 bases, 11 bases remained unmatched. The CDR3 has 15 amino acids.

The V call is TRBV28, the J call TRBJ2-6, with D hard to call. This CDR3 has 18 residues. Looked up from germline, CDR1 is MDHEN and CDR2 is SYDVKM. Trimming left V 4 bases short and J 3 bases short, with 19 bases between. The CDR3 nucleotides read TGTGCCAGCAGTTCCCGGGCGCAGGACCGGAGTGGGGCCAACGTCCTGACTTTC. It translates to CASSSRAQDRSGANVLTF.

CDR3 loop: CASIGQGEETQYF. DNA of the CDR3: TGTGCCAGCATAGGACAGGGGGAAGAGACCCAGTACTTC. This chain joins TRBV2 and TRBJ2-5; 10 positions agree with TRBD1. The CDR3 has 13 amino acids. J gave up 3 bases and V 7 bases, and 2 bases lay outside the gene matches. Germline lookup yields CDR1 SNHLY and CDR2 FYNNEI. The full variable domain, completed using reference TRBV2 and TRBJ2-5, is EPEVTQTPSHQVTQMGQEVILRCVPISNHLYFYWYRQILGQKVEFLVSFYNNEISEKSEIFDDQFSVERPDGSNFTLKIRSTKLEDSAMYFCASIGQGEETQYFGPGTRLLVL.

This chain joins TRBV6-5 and TRBJ1-4; 8 positions agree with TRBD1. The CDR3 contains 14 residues. V shed 6 bases, J shed 8 bases, and the junction held 8 bases outside the gene matches. The germline gives CDR1 MNHEY, CDR2 SVGAGI. The CDR3 here is CASRRGQGVEKLFF. As DNA, the CDR3 is TGTGCCAGCAGAAGAGGACAGGGTGTAGAAAAACTGTTTTTT.

The genes are TRBV29-1 and TRBJ1-1, with D possibly being TRBD1 (5 bases). The CDR3 contains 11 residues. Germline-derived CDR1 and CDR2 are SQVTM and ANQGSEA. The DNA of the CDR3 is TGCAGTGGCGGACAGAACACTGAAGCTTTCTTT. This codes for CSGGQNTEAFF.

This chain uses TRBV28 with TRBJ1-6; D is undetermined. The CDR3 contains 13 residues. Per the germline V gene, CDR1 is MDHEN and CDR2 is SYDVKM. The V end was cut by 5 bases, the J end by 8 bases, with 10 bases between. The CDR3 here is CASSLSSDSPLHF. The CDR3, as DNA: TGTGCCAGCAGTCTATCATCAGATTCACCCCTCCACTTT. Full variable domain (rest looked up from reference TRBV28 and TRBJ1-6): DVKVTQSSRYLVKRTGEKVFLECVQDMDHENMFWYRQDPGLGLRLIYFSYDVKMKEKGDIPEGYSVSREKKERFSLILESASTNQTSMYLCASSLSSDSPLHFGNGTRLTVT.

The chain links TRBV7-9 to TRBJ1-2; D gene uncertain. This CDR3 contains 14 residues. Germline-derived CDR1 and CDR2 are SEHNR and FQNEAQ (reference sequence). Trimming took off 5 bases at V and 0 bases at J, with 10 bases between the two ends. For the CDR3, the DNA is TGTGCCAGCAGCCCAATGGGAGCTAACTATGGCTACACCTTC. It is translated as CASSPMGANYGYTF.

The rearrangement uses TRBV30 and TRBJ2-7, with TRBD2 matching 10 bases. The CDR3 runs to 16 residues. Unmatched junction bases numbered 8, after V lost 1 base and J lost 2 bases. Germline-derived CDR1 and CDR2 are GTSNPN and SVGIG (reference sequence). CDR3 sequence: CAWSGRSGREPYEQYF. The DNA of the CDR3 is TGTGCCTGGAGTGGGAGGAGCGGGAGGGAGCCCTACGAGCAGTACTTC.

This chain joins TRBV7-2 and TRBJ2-5; no clear D gene. The last part of the DNA fits TRBJ2-7 better; the J call may be wrong. Germline V gene lookup returns CDR1 SGHTA and CDR2 FQGNSA. CDR3 length: 17 residues. The CDR3 DNA follows: TGTGCCAGCAGCCGAACCTGGAACGTGGGTAGGGACTACGAGCAGTACTTC. Translating it yields CASSRTWNVGRDYEQYF.

The chain carries TRBV7-9 and TRBJ1-6, with no clear D. CDR3 length: 16 amino acids. The V and J ends lost 2 bases and 15 bases respectively, with 23 bases between them. Germline V gene lookup returns CDR1 SEHNR and CDR2 FQNEAQ (reference sequence). As DNA, the CDR3 is TGTGCCAGCAGCTTAACAACCACCCTTCCGAGGAATCTCCTCCACTTT. As protein: CASSLTTTLPRNLLHF. Full variable domain (outside the CDR3, taken from reference TRBV7-9 and TRBJ1-6): DTGVSQNPRHKITKRGQNVTFRCDPISEHNRLYWYRQTLGQGPEFLTYFQNEAQLEKSRLLSDRFSAERPKGSFSTLEIQRTEQGDSAMYLCASSLTTTLPRNLLHFGNGTRLTVT.

The chain combines TRBV29-1 with TRBJ2-1; no firm D call. CDR1 is SQVTM and CDR2 is ANQGSEA in the germline V gene. The CDR3 loop spans 13 amino acids. V lost 6 bases and J 7 bases, leaving 16 bases between the germline ends. The CDR3 protein is CSVLIGPPNEQFF. The CDR3 nucleotides read TGCAGCGTCCTCATCGGGCCCCCTAATGAGCAGTTCTTC.

This chain uses TRBV11-2 with TRBJ1-1; D uncertain. Trimming removed 6 bases from V and 4 bases from J, with 15 bases in between. This CDR3 spans 14 amino acids. Germline lookup yields CDR1 SGHAT and CDR2 FQNNGV. The CDR3 region has the DNA TGTGCCAGCAGACATGCGGGGAGAGGCACTGAAGCTTTCTTT. Its translation: CASRHAGRGTEAFF.

The chain is built from TRBV4-2 and TRBJ2-7, with unresolved D. V was clipped by 1 base and J by 3 bases, with 16 bases between them. The germline gives CDR1 LGHNA, CDR2 YNFKEQ. The CDR3 covers 16 residues. CDR3 in amino acids: CASSQGFFDMGYEQYF. CDR3 nucleotides: TGTGCCAGCAGCCAAGGTTTTTTCGATATGGGCTACGAGCAGTACTTC.

V and J are TRBV9 and TRBJ1-2, with 9 bases that match TRBD1. Germline CDR1 is SGDLS and CDR2 is YYNGEE. Trimming cost V 3 bases and J 3 bases; bases outside gene matches: 9. This CDR3 region has 16 residues. For the CDR3, the DNA is TGTGCCAGCAGCGCACTTCCGGGACAGGGATACTATGGCTACACCTTC. Amino acids: CASSALPGQGYYGYTF.

The V gene is TRBV7-9, the J gene TRBJ1-5; a weak D match, TRBD1 (5 bases). Trimming left V 0 bases short and J 0 bases short, with 12 bases between. Germline V gives CDR1 SEHNR, CDR2 FQNEAQ (reference sequence). The CDR3 has 17 amino acids. The CDR3 bases are TGTGCCAGCAGCTTAGCGGCAGGGTTCGGTAGCAATCAGCCCCAGCATTTT. Translated: CASSLAAGFGSNQPQHF.

This chain links TRBV9 with TRBJ2-4; weak D call: TRBD2 (5 bases). Germline values: CDR1 SGDLS, CDR2 YYNGEE. V lost 3 bases to trimming and J lost 0 bases, with 7 bases between them. CDR3 length equals 14 residues. CDR3 sequence: CASSAGLAKNIQYF. CDR3 bases: TGTGCCAGCAGCGCAGGACTAGCCAAAAACATTCAGTACTTC.

The V gene is TRBV7-9, the J gene TRBJ2-3, with 10 bases that match TRBD2. The CDR3 runs 17 residues. The germline gives CDR1 SEHNR, CDR2 FQNEAQ (reference sequence). V was clipped by 0 bases and J by 5 bases; unmatched bases: 8. The CDR3 protein is CASSLAAIGTSVDTQYF. The CDR3 DNA follows: TGTGCCAGCAGCTTAGCGGCGATAGGGACTAGCGTAGATACGCAGTATTTT.

This chain connects TRBV28 to TRBJ2-3; D gene uncertain. The CDR3 sequence is 15 residues long. CDR1 is MDHEN, CDR2 SYDVKM, per germline. Trimming shortened V by 4 bases and J by 0 bases, and 11 bases separated the two germline ends. The CDR3 protein is CASSYLDGSTDTQYF. CDR3 sequence (DNA): TGTGCCAGCAGTTACCTAGACGGAAGCACAGATACGCAGTATTTT.

The table lists this clone with a few counts. The chain employs TRBV19 and TRBJ1-4; 10 nucleotides line up with TRBD1. There are 14 residues in the CDR3. Germline assignment: CDR1 LNHDA and CDR2 SQIVND (reference sequence). The V and J ends lost 6 bases and 5 bases, in that order; junction bases with no gene match: 3. In DNA, the CDR3 is TGTGCCAGTAGCCCGGGACAGGGGAATGAAAAACTGTTTTTT. This codes for CASSPGQGNEKLFF.

The rearrangement uses TRBV23-1 and TRBJ2-1; D is ambiguous. TRBV23-1 is an ORF, and what it does is uncertain. Trimming shortened V by 8 bases and J by 15 bases, and 14 bases separated the two germline ends. The CDR3 consists of 10 residues. Written as DNA, the CDR3 is TGCGCCAGCCCCGCCGCCCGGCGGTTCTTC. This encodes CASPAARRFF.

The chain couples TRBV2 to TRBJ2-2; D gene unclear. CDR1 and CDR2 (germline): SNHLY, FYNNEI. Trimming removed 1 base from V and 7 bases from J, with 7 bases in between. The CDR3 runs to 13 residues. The CDR3 region is CASSEVKLGELFF. The CDR3 bases are TGTGCCAGCAGTGAAGTGAAACTCGGGGAGCTGTTTTTT.

The genes are TRBV6-1 and TRBJ1-1, with 7 nucleotides matching TRBD1. In germline, CDR1 is MNHNS, CDR2 SASEGT. V lost 3 bases, J lost 2 bases, and 6 bases stayed unmatched. CDR3 length: 15 amino acids. The CDR3 DNA follows: TGTGCCAGCAGTGACCCACAGGGGAGAAACACTGAAGCTTTCTTT. It translates to CASSDPQGRNTEAFF.

The rearrangement links TRBV7-2 to TRBJ1-2; maybe TRBD1 (5 bases). The V gene lost 5 bases and the J gene lost 3 bases, with 19 bases spanning the gap. The CDR3 has 16 amino acids. Looked up from germline, CDR1 is SGHTA and CDR2 is FQGNSA. The CDR3 spells CASSPGVGLGDYGYTF. CDR3 nucleotide sequence: TGTGCCAGCAGCCCCGGGGTGGGGCTGGGGGACTATGGCTACACCTTC.

The rearrangement links TRBV7-2 to TRBJ2-7, with D perhaps matching TRBD1 (7 bases). CDR3 length equals 14 residues. Germline loops: CDR1 SGHTA, CDR2 FQGNSA. The V and J ends lost 8 bases and 0 bases respectively, with 14 bases between them. CDR3 DNA sequence: TGTGCCAGCCGGAATCAGGGGGGCTCCTACGAGCAGTACTTC. Encoded protein: CASRNQGGSYEQYF.